This TCR beta chain was retrieved from a study of blood T cell repertoires in COVID-19 (TCRdb year 2020). About the study as a whole: Collaborator samples came from the United States, Italy and Spain and covered acute and convalescent phases of COVID-19. The material from the prospective study consisted of cDNA or gDNA derived from T cells, B-cell-depleted T cells, or PBMCs. Deeply sampled blood TCRbeta repertoires from subjects exposed to, actively infected with, or recovered from COVID-19 were included in the dataset. The repertoires were made available in a free public database intended to serve as a resource for research on the immune response to SARS-CoV-2. The samples were drawn from the first 160 participants of the ongoing ImmuneRACE study and from under 1,500 subjects provided by 6 global collaborators. A de-identified subject ID, COVID-19 status, age in years and sex were almost always included in the sample metadata. HLA class I and class II types, where available, came from metadata supplied by the sample provider rather than from assay-based typing.

At one collaborating source in Seattle, patients were enrolled during active infection and were followed longitudinally through the course of disease. Each collaborating institution followed its own protocols to collect whole blood in K2EDTA tubes. For TCRbeta analysis, collaborators shipped samples in one of three forms: frozen whole blood, isolated PBMCs, or DNA extracted from either of those sample types. Per the germline V gene (reference sequence), LNHDA is the CDR1 and SQIVND is the CDR2. CDR3 length: 15 amino acids, cysteine to phenylalanine. The only DNA kept is the CDR3, 45 bases in frame from the first base. Compared with germline, V lacks 4 bases and J lacks 2 bases; bases without a gene match: 6. The immunoSEQ Assay, a bias-controlled multiplex PCR, was used to amplify TCRbeta CDR3 regions from genomic DNA. The authors processed their data as follows. Within the assay, amplification of reference gene primers was used to estimate how many nucleated cells each sample contained. To quantify the absolute abundance of each unique TCRbeta CDR3 rearrangement, sequence reads were collapsed and filtered. For each sample, productive Simpson clonality was calculated as the square root of Simpson's diversity index over productive rearrangements. TCRdb mirrors the immuneACCESS table, restricted to in-frame sequences. Some clones are absent from its copies; in checked studies, under half trace to an unresolved V gene, and the reason for the others is unknown. V, J and clone size derive from that table, while D and trimming were established from the DNA sequence. The sample table holds about 120,000 clones, of which around 87% were seen once. In total, the top ten clones hold 3.5% to 4% of the sample.

A remark on this clone: Its antigen remains undetermined. No qualities accompany the bases; no much larger clone lies one base away.

Findings and caveats that apply to the study as a whole: Clinical and demographic metadata were provided uncurated, with the amount varying by source and participant.

The chain joins TRBV19 to TRBJ1-1; 8 junctional bases match TRBD1. The origin of this receptor is a woman aged 60-75 years with COVID-19, enrolled during active disease. Sequenced material: peripheral blood. Here is the DNA: TGTGCCAGTAGTACTTTTACAGGGGGAAACACTGAAGCTTTCTTT. Its amino acids are CASSTFTGGNTEAFF.